Following are 29 T cell receptor beta chains from one sample sequenced in a study of cytomegalovirus exposure and HLA in healthy donors. The primer mix had 60 Vbeta and 13 Jbeta primers. Method: immunoSEQ multiplex PCR; TCRdb's copy keeps in-frame clones and lacks some. The sample yields 120,000 or so clones, around 87% seen once. The sample taken for sequencing was PBMCs. The receptors originated from a man aged 35 to 55 in good health and CMV-seronegative.

The chain carries TRBV7-3 and TRBJ2-6; TRBD1 aligns across 7 bases. CDR1 and CDR2 (germline): SGHTA, FQGTGA. The CDR3 covers 16 residues. Trimming removed 5 bases from V and 2 bases from J; junction bases left unmatched: 6. The CDR3 reads CASSPKQGTGANVLTF. The CDR3, as DNA: TGTGCCAGCAGCCCCAAACAGGGGACTGGGGCCAACGTCCTGACTTTC.

For this clone: Other DNA sequences in this specimen translate into the identical CDR3. CDR3: CASSLAGANTEAFF. CDR3 nucleotide sequence: TGTGCCAGCAGCTTAGCAGGAGCGAACACTGAAGCTTTCTTT. This chain uses TRBV7-2 with TRBJ1-1; D gene unclear. The germline gives CDR1 SGHTA, CDR2 FQGNSA. The CDR3 extends over 14 amino acids. V was clipped by 0 bases and J by 1 base, with 6 bases between them.

The chain combines TRBV4-1 with TRBJ1-2; 8 positions match TRBD1. This CDR3 is 13 amino acids long. The trim removed 3 bases at V and 3 bases at J, leaving 0 bases unmatched. Germline CDR1 is MGHRA and CDR2 is YSYEKL. The CDR3 nucleotides are TGCGCCAGCAGCCAGACAGGGGACTATGGCTACACCTTC. Protein sequence: CASSQTGDYGYTF.

This rearrangement joins TRBV21-1 to TRBJ2-1; no check of the table's D call, TRBD1, against the DNA was made. TRBV21-1 is a recognized pseudogene. The CDR3 is made up of 12 amino acids. CDR3 sequence: CASSKEDRAQFF. CDR3 sequence (DNA): TGTGCCAGCAGCAAAGAGGACAGGGCGCAGTTCTTC.

The chain has TRBV5-6 and TRBJ1-5; TRBD1 is a possible D gene (5 bases). The V gene lost 2 bases and the J gene lost 7 bases, with 16 bases spanning the gap. The CDR3 extends over 15 amino acids. CDR1 is SGHDT and CDR2 is YYEEEE in the germline V gene. The CDR3 DNA follows: TGTGCCAGCAGCTTTCGGGGGGTAGGGCGACAGCCCCAGCATTTT. This translates into CASSFRGVGRQPQHF. Combining the CDR3 with reference TRBV5-6 and TRBJ1-5 gives the whole variable domain DAGVTQSPTHLIKTRGQQVTLRCSPKSGHDTVSWYQQALGQGPQFIFQYYEEEERQRGNFPDRFSGHQFPNYSSELNVNALLLGDSALYLCASSFRGVGRQPQHFGDGTRLSIL.

This chain uses TRBV9 with TRBJ1-2, with D possibly being TRBD1 (6 bases). The CDR3 consists of 13 residues. Germline V CDR1 and CDR2: SGDLS, YYNGEE. Trimming shortened V by 4 bases and J by 8 bases, and 15 bases separated the two germline ends. The CDR3 sequence is CASSPTGREGYTF. DNA of the CDR3: TGTGCCAGCAGCCCTACAGGGAGAGAGGGCTACACCTTC.

This clone was recorded a few times. Within the sample, other DNA sequences also encode this same CDR3. The rearrangement links TRBV5-6 to TRBJ1-6; 8 positions agree with TRBD1. There are 17 residues in the CDR3. The junction had 11 bases not matched to a gene; V was cut back by 4 bases and J by 5 bases. Germline loops: CDR1 SGHDT, CDR2 YYEEEE. In nucleotides, the CDR3 is TGTGCCAGCAGCCCACCCGGACAGGGCTTCCATAATTCACCCCTCCACTTT. This sequence encodes CASSPPGQGFHNSPLHF.

The chain couples TRBV14 to TRBJ1-4; TRBD1 agrees at 8 bases. The germline V gene has CDR1 SGHDN and CDR2 FVKESK. The CDR3 spans 13 residues. J was trimmed by 11 bases and V by 0 bases; bases with no gene match: 2. For the CDR3, the DNA is TGTGCCAGCAGCCAAGACTGGACAGGGAAACTGTTTTTT. It specifies CASSQDWTGKLFF.

V and J are TRBV29-1 and TRBJ1-2, with D perhaps TRBD1 (5 bases). In germline, CDR1 is SQVTM, CDR2 ANQGSEA. The V end was cut by 2 bases, the J end by 4 bases, with 14 bases between. The CDR3 sequence is 14 residues long. The CDR3 region is CSVEHGASGYGYTF. CDR3 in DNA: TGCAGCGTTGAACATGGGGCTTCCGGCTATGGCTACACCTTC.

The V and J genes are TRBV28 and TRBJ1-1, with unresolved D. The germline V gene encodes CDR1 MDHEN and CDR2 SYDVKM. CDR3 length: 14 residues. V was shortened by 5 bases and J by 3 bases, with 13 bases between the two germline ends. The DNA for the CDR3 is TGTGCCAGCAGTGCCCGGACTTCGGACACTGAAGCTTTCTTT. This encodes CASSARTSDTEAFF. The full variable domain, with the rest looked up from reference TRBV28 and TRBJ1-1, is DVKVTQSSRYLVKRTGEKVFLECVQDMDHENMFWYRQDPGLGLRLIYFSYDVKMKEKGDIPEGYSVSREKKERFSLILESASTNQTSMYLCASSARTSDTEAFFGQGTRLTVV.

CDR3 protein: CASSPGGRGEKLFF. CDR3 DNA: TGTGCCAGCTCACCCGGGGGTCGCGGGGAAAAACTGTTTTTT. The chain has TRBV18 and TRBJ1-4; a weak D match, TRBD1 (5 bases). CDR1 is KGHSH, CDR2 LQKENI, per germline. The V and J ends lost 3 bases and 8 bases respectively, with 13 bases between them. The CDR3 runs to 14 residues.

The chain employs TRBV2 and TRBJ2-7, with 7 bases aligning to TRBD1. This CDR3 has 14 residues. Germline CDR1 SNHLY, CDR2 FYNNEI. Germline trimming cut 5 bases from V and 3 bases from J; bases unmatched to any gene: 7. The DNA for the CDR3 is TGTGCCAGCAGTTCCGGGACAGCTTACTACGAGCAGTACTTC. As protein: CASSSGTAYYEQYF.

The chain recombines TRBV5-1 with TRBJ1-1, with D possibly matching TRBD1 (6 bases). The CDR3 is 15 residues long. The germline V gene has CDR1 SGHRS and CDR2 YFSETQ. V was clipped by 5 bases and J by 1 base, with 15 bases between them. The CDR3 loop reads CASRTGDLGNTEAFF. The CDR3 nucleotides are TGCGCCAGCAGGACAGGAGACCTGGGGAACACTGAAGCTTTCTTT. The whole variable domain, filled in from reference TRBV5-1 and TRBJ1-1, reads KAGVTQTPRYLIKTRGQQVTLSCSPISGHRSVSWYQQTPGQGLQFLFEYFSETQRNKGNFPGRFSGRQFSNSRSEMNVSTLELGDSALYLCASRTGDLGNTEAFFGQGTRLTVV.

This clone was observed a handful of times. CDR3 DNA sequence: TGTGCCAGCAGTTTCTCCCGACAGGAGACTGAAGCTTTCTTT. This gives the protein CASSFSRQETEAFF. The gene calls are TRBV6-5 and TRBJ1-1, with a weak D call TRBD1 (6 bases). Trimming cost V 4 bases and J 5 bases, with 14 bases left between them. The germline V gene encodes CDR1 MNHEY and CDR2 SVGAGI. The CDR3 is 14 amino acids.

The rearrangement links TRBV4-2 to TRBJ2-5, with D uncertain. The CDR3 has 13 residues. With 3 bases removed from V and 5 bases from J, the gap between germline ends came to 10 bases. The germline CDR1 and CDR2 sequences are LGHNA and YNFKEQ. The CDR3 region is CASSQVTEETQYF. The DNA of the CDR3 is TGTGCCAGCAGCCAGGTAACGGAGGAGACCCAGTACTTC.

The V and J genes are TRBV5-4 and TRBJ2-2, with 9 bases aligning to TRBD1. V was pared by 2 bases and J by 6 bases, with 11 bases of the junction left unmatched. Germline V CDR1 and CDR2: SGHNT, YYREEE (reference sequence). This CDR3 comprises 17 residues. Written as DNA, the CDR3 is TGTGCCAGCAGCTTAAGAGGGACAGGGAAAATTTCCGGGGAGCTGTTTTTT. Residues: CASSLRGTGKISGELFF.

The rearrangement joins TRBV25-1 to TRBJ2-6; possible D gene TRBD1, 6 bases. Looked up from germline, CDR1 is MGHDK and CDR2 is SYGVNS. Trimming left V 3 bases short and J 2 bases short, with 11 bases between. This CDR3 region has 16 residues. The CDR3 DNA reads as TGTGCCAGCAGTGAGGTCAGGGGTACTGGGGCCAACGTCCTGACTTTC. This translates into CASSEVRGTGANVLTF.

DNA of the CDR3: TGTGCCAGCAGCCAGTCCGTAAATTCACCCCTCCACTTT. This codes for CASSQSVNSPLHF. This sequence joins TRBV7-2 and TRBJ1-6; D gene unclear. CDR3 length: 13 amino acids. V was shortened by 5 bases and J by 7 bases, with 9 bases between the two germline ends. CDR1 SGHTA and CDR2 FQGNSA come from the germline V gene.

This chain joins TRBV5-1 and TRBJ1-1; the match to TRBD1 covers 7 bases. V lost 1 base, J lost 5 bases, and 8 bases stayed unmatched. The germline V gene has CDR1 SGHRS and CDR2 YFSETQ. The CDR3 contains 15 residues. Here the CDR3 DNA reads TGCGCCAGCAGCTTGCTTGACAGGGTTCGGACTGAAGCTTTCTTT. Amino acids: CASSLLDRVRTEAFF.

The chain has TRBV10-3 and TRBJ2-7; 9 bases match TRBD1. V shed 9 bases and J 4 bases; nucleotides not matched to a gene: 7. Germline assignment: CDR1 ENHRY and CDR2 SYGVKD. This CDR3 has 13 residues. CDR3 residues: CAMSGTGLYEQYF. For the CDR3, the DNA is TGTGCCATGTCCGGGACAGGGCTTTACGAGCAGTACTTC.

This clone was picked up one time. The chain joins TRBV28 to TRBJ1-6; the D is unclear. This CDR3 comprises 15 residues. The germline V gene has CDR1 MDHEN and CDR2 SYDVKM. The germline V and J ends were trimmed by 6 bases and 10 bases, with 19 bases remaining between them. The CDR3 nucleotides are TGTGCCAGCAGCGCTGAGGACTCACCGGCATCACCCCTCCACTTT. Protein sequence: CASSAEDSPASPLHF. Supplemented by reference TRBV28 and TRBJ1-6, the full variable domain reads DVKVTQSSRYLVKRTGEKVFLECVQDMDHENMFWYRQDPGLGLRLIYFSYDVKMKEKGDIPEGYSVSREKKERFSLILESASTNQTSMYLCASSAEDSPASPLHFGNGTRLTVT.

The CDR3 nucleotides are TGTGCCAGCAGGCAACAGAGCCTCTATGGCTACACCTTC. As protein: CASRQQSLYGYTF. This chain links TRBV5-6 with TRBJ1-2; D is ambiguous. Between the trimmed V and J ends, which lost 5 bases and 4 bases, there was a span of 12 bases. From germline, CDR1 is SGHDT and CDR2 YYEEEE. The CDR3 is 13 residues long.

This clone showed up just a few times. This sequence joins TRBV19 and TRBJ1-4, with D possibly TRBD1 on 5 matching bases. CDR3 size: 17 residues. Between the trimmed V and J ends, which lost 3 bases and 4 bases, there was a span of 18 bases. Germline values: CDR1 LNHDA, CDR2 SQIVND (reference sequence). The CDR3 is CASSIAGSGVFNEKLFF. For the CDR3, the DNA is TGTGCCAGTAGTATCGCCGGCTCGGGGGTCTTTAATGAAAAACTGTTTTTT.

The genes are TRBV7-9 and TRBJ2-7, with 8 bases lining up with TRBD2. After removal of 4 bases from V and 0 bases from J, the junction contained 5 bases not matched to a gene. Germline V gene lookup returns CDR1 SEHNR and CDR2 FQNEAQ (reference sequence). The CDR3 consists of 15 residues. This CDR3 is CASSSSGGPSYEQYF. The CDR3 nucleotides are TGTGCCAGCAGCTCCAGCGGGGGACCCTCCTACGAGCAGTACTTC.

The chain employs TRBV7-9 and TRBJ1-1; D not certain. The CDR3 loop spans 13 amino acids. Trimming stripped 5 bases from V and 4 bases from J, with 11 bases between. Germline lookup yields CDR1 SEHNR and CDR2 FQNEAQ (reference sequence). The CDR3 reads CASSPLPGTEAFF. The CDR3 DNA follows: TGTGCCAGCAGCCCCCTACCCGGCACTGAAGCTTTCTTT.

The chain recombines TRBV4-3 with TRBJ2-7; TRBD1 is a possible D gene (5 bases). CDR3 length: 13 amino acids. The V gene lost 3 bases and the J gene lost 4 bases, with 10 bases spanning the gap. Germline-derived CDR1 and CDR2 are LGHNA and YSLEER. CDR3 region: CASSHQTGYEQYF. The CDR3, as DNA: TGCGCCAGCAGCCACCAAACAGGTTACGAGCAGTACTTC.

This chain uses TRBV29-1 with TRBJ1-2; D perhaps matches TRBD1 (5 bases). CDR1 and CDR2 (germline): SQVTM, ANQGSEA. V lost 1 base and J lost 8, with 11 bases in between. This CDR3 is 12 amino acids long. The CDR3 sequence: CSVEVDKGGYTF. The CDR3, as DNA: TGCAGCGTTGAAGTGGACAAAGGAGGCTACACCTTC.

The chain has TRBV6-1 and TRBJ2-7; D may be TRBD1 (6 bases). The V end was cut by 7 bases, the J end by 2 bases, with 12 bases between. The CDR3 has 13 amino acids. In germline, CDR1 is MNHNS, CDR2 SASEGT. This CDR3 is CASTDRRPYEQYF. Written as DNA, the CDR3 is TGTGCCAGCACCGACAGGCGACCCTACGAGCAGTACTTC.

The chain joins TRBV7-2 to TRBJ1-1; TRBD1 matches at 9 bases. The CDR3 is 16 residues long. Germline V CDR1 and CDR2: SGHTA, FQGNSA. The V segment lost 2 bases and the J segment 0 bases; nucleotides outside the gene matches: 4. The CDR3 protein is CASSLRGTGMNTEAFF. CDR3 DNA: TGTGCCAGCAGCTTAAGGGGGACAGGGATGAACACTGAAGCTTTCTTT.